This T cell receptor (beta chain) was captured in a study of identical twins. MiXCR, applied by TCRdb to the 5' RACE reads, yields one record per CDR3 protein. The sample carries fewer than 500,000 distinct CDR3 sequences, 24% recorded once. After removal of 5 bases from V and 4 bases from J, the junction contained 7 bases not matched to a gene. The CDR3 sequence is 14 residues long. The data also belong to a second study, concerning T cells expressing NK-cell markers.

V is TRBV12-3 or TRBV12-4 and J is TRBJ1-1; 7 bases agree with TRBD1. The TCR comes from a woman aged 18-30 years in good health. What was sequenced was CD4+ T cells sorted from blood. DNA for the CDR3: TGTGCCAGCAGTATGATCAGGGGGGCCACTGAAGCTTTCTTT. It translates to CASSMIRGATEAFF.